One and the same sample provided the 3 T cell receptor beta chains below, sequenced in a study of blood T cells in healthy people across ages. The use of a sample-barcoded 5' primer and a J-beta primer mix characterized a second PCR of about 7 to 12 cycles. TCRdb called the 5' RACE reads again in MiXCR, with one record for every CDR3 protein. The sample has around 1,000,000 distinct CDR3 sequences; approximately 26% are singletons. The data were also submitted as part of a second study, on T cells of mothers and their children.

Sequencing was performed on blood. The receptors derive from a girl aged 2-10 years in good health.

This sequence joins TRBV24-1 and TRBJ2-2; D perhaps matches TRBD1 (5 bases). This CDR3 has 15 residues. The ends were cut back, 4 bases at V and 5 bases at J, with 13 bases in the middle. Germline CDR1 and CDR2: KGHDR and SFDVKD. CDR3 residues: CATSDPSKGTGELFF. In DNA form, the CDR3 reads TGTGCCACCAGTGACCCAAGTAAGGGGACCGGGGAGCTGTTTTTT.

The rearrangement links TRBV18 to TRBJ2-5, with D uncertain. This CDR3 spans 13 amino acids. Germline CDR1 is KGHSH and CDR2 is LQKENI. Trimming stripped 6 bases from V and 5 bases from J, with 13 bases between. The CDR3 nucleotides read TGTGCCAGCTCGCCAACTCTGCAGGAGACCCAGTACTTC. Translated: CASSPTLQETQYF.

The sample holds a few counts of this clonotype. This chain joins TRBV29-1 and TRBJ2-2; D gene ambiguous. Trimming shortened V by 5 bases and J by 3 bases, and 10 bases separated the two germline ends. Looked up from germline, CDR1 is SQVTM and CDR2 is ANQGSEA. The length of the CDR3 is 13 residues. CDR3 coding DNA: TGCAGCGTTACTGACTCTTACACCGGGGAGCTGTTTTTT. It yields the protein CSVTDSYTGELFF.